The 18 T cell receptor beta chains listed next were all sequenced from one sample in a study of blood T cell repertoires in COVID-19. Data came from immunoSEQ multiplex PCR; TCRdb stores just in-frame clones and leaves some out. Of some 65,000 clones in the sample, 79% were seen once. Material for sequencing was peripheral blood. Receptors originate from an older woman with acute or convalescent COVID-19.

The chain links TRBV9 to TRBJ1-3; perhaps TRBD1 as D (6 bases). The ends were cut back, 0 bases at V and 0 bases at J, with 13 bases in the middle. This CDR3 spans 17 amino acids. CDR1 and CDR2 from the germline V gene are SGDLS and YYNGEE. CDR3 bases: TGTGCCAGCAGCGTAGGAGGATCAGGGGCCTCTGGAAACACCATATATTTT. It specifies CASSVGGSGASGNTIYF.

V usage is TRBV18 and J usage is TRBJ2-2; the D gene is possibly TRBD1 (6 bases). This CDR3 has 14 residues. The germline V gene encodes CDR1 KGHSH and CDR2 LQKENI. The V and J ends lost 4 bases and 6 bases respectively, with 12 bases between them. The CDR3 loop is CASSQLQGSGELFF. The CDR3 bases are TGTGCCAGCTCACAACTACAGGGCTCCGGGGAGCTGTTTTTT.

The chain combines TRBV4-1 with TRBJ1-3; TRBD1 matches 8 bases. The J segment lost 0 bases and the V segment lost 4 bases, leaving 23 bases of the junction unmatched. Germline-derived CDR1 and CDR2 are MGHRA and YSYEKL. The CDR3 has 22 amino acids. Written as DNA, the CDR3 is TGCGCCAGCAGCCTTCGGGCCCATTTGGGACAGGATCTTACCTACTCTGGAAACACCATATATTTT. As protein: CASSLRAHLGQDLTYSGNTIYF.

V gene TRBV18 combines with J gene TRBJ2-7, with D perhaps matching TRBD1 (5 bases). The CDR3 extends over 13 amino acids. The germline V gene has CDR1 KGHSH and CDR2 LQKENI. The V gene lost 5 bases and the J gene lost 7 bases, with 15 bases spanning the gap. CDR3 amino acids: CASSALQAREQYF. CDR3 nucleotide sequence: TGTGCCAGCTCAGCCCTACAGGCTAGAGAGCAGTACTTC.

This clone was counted between two and nine times. The chain couples TRBV7-4 to TRBJ1-1; 7 nucleotides align to TRBD1. The length of the CDR3 is 14 residues. The ends lost 4 bases at V and 1 base at J; junction bases unmatched: 3. The V gene's germline CDR1 is SGHVT and CDR2 SQSDAQ. The CDR3 DNA sequence: TGTGCCAGCAGCTCCGGGACAGAGAACACTGAAGCTTTCTTT. Its protein product is CASSSGTENTEAFF.

V usage is TRBV5-4 and J usage is TRBJ2-3, with 12 bases lining up with TRBD2. The CDR3 extends over 16 amino acids. The ends lost 4 bases at V and 2 bases at J; junction bases unmatched: 5. The V gene's germline CDR1 is SGHNT and CDR2 YYREEE (reference sequence). CDR3 nucleotides: TGTGCCAGCAGCGTAGGGACTAGCGGGTACACAGATACGCAGTATTTT. It translates to CASSVGTSGYTDTQYF.

This clone was counted once. The chain is built from TRBV5-1 and TRBJ2-1; 7 positions agree with TRBD2. The CDR3 has 15 amino acids. V shed 4 bases, J shed 10 bases, and the junction held 14 bases outside the gene matches. The germline CDR1 and CDR2 sequences are SGHRS and YFSETQ. The DNA of the CDR3 is TGCGCCAGCAGCAAATTGGACCCGCGGGGAGGGGAGCAGTTCTTC. Translating it yields CASSKLDPRGGEQFF.

The chain carries TRBV3-1 (or the pseudogene TRBV3-2) and TRBJ1-1, with a possible D match to TRBD1 (5 bases). Germline V gene data show CDR1 as LGHDT and CDR2 as YNNKEL (reference sequence). V was shortened by 0 bases and J by 7 bases, with 15 bases between the two germline ends. The CDR3 loop spans 15 amino acids. The CDR3, as DNA: TGTGCCAGCAGCCAAGACGCCAGGGTTGGTGGTGAAGCTTTCTTT. This encodes CASSQDARVGGEAFF.

This chain joins TRBV19 and TRBJ1-3, with unresolved D. The germline V gene encodes CDR1 LNHDA and CDR2 SQIVND (reference sequence). The CDR3 is made up of 14 amino acids. Between the trimmed V and J ends, which lost 7 bases and 0 bases, there was a span of 10 bases. CDR3 region: CASTVYYSGNTIYF. CDR3 sequence (DNA): TGTGCCAGTACCGTCTACTACTCTGGAAACACCATATATTTT.

V and J are TRBV5-6 and TRBJ2-7, with D perhaps TRBD1 (6 bases). Germline V gives CDR1 SGHDT, CDR2 YYEEEE. Trimming pared 4 bases from V and 6 bases from J, leaving 23 bases between. CDR3 length: 16 residues. The CDR3 here is CASSPDSAPRGSEQYF. The CDR3 nucleotides read TGTGCCAGCAGCCCCGATTCGGCACCAAGGGGGAGCGAGCAGTACTTC.

This chain uses TRBV5-1 with TRBJ2-3; D is undetermined. Trimming took 4 bases from V and 2 from J, leaving 5 bases between them. The CDR3 length is 12 residues. The germline V gene has CDR1 SGHRS and CDR2 YFSETQ. The CDR3 loop is CASSPSTDTQYF. In nucleotides, the CDR3 is TGCGCCAGCAGCCCATCCACAGATACGCAGTATTTT.

This clone was observed a few times. An end of the junction differs from the germline gene, which may be a read error. V usage is TRBV7-7 and J usage is TRBJ2-5, with 8 bases aligning to TRBD1. The CDR3 runs 16 residues. Germline values: CDR1 SSHAT, CDR2 FNYEAQ (reference sequence). The CDR3 bases are TGTGCTAGCAGCGATTCTGGGCAGGGGGCAGGAGAGACCCAGTACTTC. The encoded protein is CASSDSGQGAGETQYF.

The chain combines TRBV25-1 with TRBJ1-1, with TRBD1 identical over 7 bases. The ends lost 8 bases at V and 4 bases at J; junction bases unmatched: 4. Germline-derived CDR1 and CDR2 are MGHDK and SYGVNS. The CDR3 sequence is 12 residues long. CDR3 bases: TGTGCCAGCGGCGCAGGGGGCACTGAAGCTTTCTTT. Its protein is CASGAGGTEAFF.

This chain uses TRBV5-4 with TRBJ2-4, with D perhaps matching TRBD2 (7 bases). Trimming cost V 0 bases and J 2 bases, with 12 bases left between them. CDR1 and CDR2 (germline): SGHNT, YYREEE (reference sequence). This CDR3 is built from 16 residues. The CDR3 DNA sequence: TGTGCCAGCAGCTTGGGCGGGGGCGCTCCCAAAAACATTCAGTACTTC. It encodes CASSLGGGAPKNIQYF.

The chain combines TRBV15 with TRBJ1-2; D unresolved. The CDR3 spans 15 residues. Germline CDR1 is LNHNV and CDR2 is YYDKDF (reference sequence). V was trimmed by 0 bases and J by 4 bases, leaving 12 bases between them. The DNA of the CDR3 is TGTGCCACCAGCAGAGATCGCCAGAAAGTCTATGGCTACACCTTC. Amino acid sequence: CATSRDRQKVYGYTF. Drawing the rest from reference TRBV15 and TRBJ1-2, the complete variable domain is DAMVIQNPRYQVTQFGKPVTLSCSQTLNHNVMYWYQQKSSQAPKLLFHYYDKDFNNEADTPDNFQSRRPNTSFCFLDIRSPGLGDTAMYLCATSRDRQKVYGYTFGSGTRLTVV.

The chain links TRBV6-2 or TRBV6-3 to TRBJ1-6, with 9 bases matching TRBD1. The CDR3 sequence is 15 residues long. Germline V lookup: CDR1 MNHEY, CDR2 SVGEGT. The trim removed 4 bases at V and 9 bases at J, leaving 7 bases unmatched. The CDR3 DNA is TGTGCCAGCAGTTCTCCGGGGACAGGGAGTTCACCCCTCCACTTT. Translated: CASSSPGTGSSPLHF.

The J gene is TRBJ1-2, the V gene TRBV19; TRBD1 is a possible D gene (5 bases). The germline V gene has CDR1 LNHDA and CDR2 SQIVND (reference sequence). This CDR3 is built from 13 residues. V was pared by 1 base and J by 5 bases, with 8 bases between. For the CDR3, the DNA is TGTGCCAGTAGTATAGGGGGCAGTTATGGCTACACCTTC. As protein: CASSIGGSYGYTF.

CDR3 DNA sequence: TGTGCCAGCAGCTTCCGGGGATTGAAGGAGACCCAGTACTTC. Protein product: CASSFRGLKETQYF. The chain recombines TRBV7-9 with TRBJ2-5; a weak D match, TRBD2 (5 bases). This CDR3 has 14 amino acids. V was trimmed by 3 bases and J by 5 bases, leaving 13 bases between them. CDR1 is SEHNR, CDR2 FQNEAQ, per germline (reference sequence).